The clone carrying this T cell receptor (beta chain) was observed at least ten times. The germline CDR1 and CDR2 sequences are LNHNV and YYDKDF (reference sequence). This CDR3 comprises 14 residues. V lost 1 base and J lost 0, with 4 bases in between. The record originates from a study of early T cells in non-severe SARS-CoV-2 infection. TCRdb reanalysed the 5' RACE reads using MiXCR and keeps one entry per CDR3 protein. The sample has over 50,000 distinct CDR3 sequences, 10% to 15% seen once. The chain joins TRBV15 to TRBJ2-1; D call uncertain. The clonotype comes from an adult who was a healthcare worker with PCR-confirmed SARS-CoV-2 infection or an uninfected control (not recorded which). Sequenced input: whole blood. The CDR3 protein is CATSRGGSYNEQFF. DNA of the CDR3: TGTGCCACCAGCAGAGGCGGCTCCTACAATGAGCAGTTCTTC.